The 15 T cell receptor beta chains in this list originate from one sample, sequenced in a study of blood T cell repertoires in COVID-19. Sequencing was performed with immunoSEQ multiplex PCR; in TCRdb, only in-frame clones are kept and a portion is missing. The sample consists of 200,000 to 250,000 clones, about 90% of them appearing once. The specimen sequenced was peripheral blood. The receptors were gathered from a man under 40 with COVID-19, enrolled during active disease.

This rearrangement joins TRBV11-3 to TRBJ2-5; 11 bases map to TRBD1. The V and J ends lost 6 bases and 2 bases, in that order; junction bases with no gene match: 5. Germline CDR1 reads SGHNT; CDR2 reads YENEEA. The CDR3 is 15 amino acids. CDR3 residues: CASRKGTGGQETQYF. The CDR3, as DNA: TGTGCCAGCAGAAAAGGGACAGGGGGACAAGAGACCCAGTACTTC.

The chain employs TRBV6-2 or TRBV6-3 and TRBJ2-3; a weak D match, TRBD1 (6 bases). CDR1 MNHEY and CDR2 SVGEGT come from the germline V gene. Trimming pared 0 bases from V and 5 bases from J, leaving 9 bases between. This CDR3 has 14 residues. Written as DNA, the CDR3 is TGTGCCAGCAGTTACTCTGTCAGGGGAGATACGCAGTATTTT. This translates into CASSYSVRGDTQYF.

CDR3 nucleotides: TGTGCCAGCAGCTTCCCGTCCGGAGAGGGTCTCCCTAAAATGCATGGCTACACCTTC. Residues: CASSFPSGEGLPKMHGYTF. This rearrangement joins TRBV7-9 to TRBJ1-2; D is undetermined. The germline V gene has CDR1 SEHNR and CDR2 FQNEAQ (reference sequence). Trimming took off 3 bases at V and 6 bases at J, with 29 bases between the two ends. The CDR3 runs to 19 residues. The full variable domain, completed using reference TRBV7-9 and TRBJ1-2, is DTGVSQNPRHKITKRGQNVTFRCDPISEHNRLYWYRQTLGQGPEFLTYFQNEAQLEKSRLLSDRFSAERPKGSFSTLEIQRTEQGDSAMYLCASSFPSGEGLPKMHGYTFGSGTRLTVV.

Here the CDR3 reads CASTLRATEAFF. CDR3 bases: TGTGCCAGCACCCTCAGGGCTACTGAAGCTTTCTTT. This sequence joins TRBV6-5 and TRBJ1-1, with a weak D call TRBD1 (5 bases). The CDR3 has 12 amino acids. V shed 7 bases and J shed 5 bases, with 11 bases lying between them. Germline-derived CDR1 and CDR2 are MNHEY and SVGAGI.

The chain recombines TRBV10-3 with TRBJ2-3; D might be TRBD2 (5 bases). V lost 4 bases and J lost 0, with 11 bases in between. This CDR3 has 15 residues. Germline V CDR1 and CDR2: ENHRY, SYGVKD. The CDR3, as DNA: TGTGCCATCAGTGTGAGCGGAGCTAGCACAGATACGCAGTATTTT. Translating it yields CAISVSGASTDTQYF.

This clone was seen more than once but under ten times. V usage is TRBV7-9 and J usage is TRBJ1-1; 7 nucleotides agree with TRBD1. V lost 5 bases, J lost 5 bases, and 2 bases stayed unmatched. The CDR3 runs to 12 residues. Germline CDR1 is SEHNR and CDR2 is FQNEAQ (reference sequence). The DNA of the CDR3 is TGTGCCAGCAGCGACAGGGTTACTGAAGCTTTCTTT. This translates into CASSDRVTEAFF. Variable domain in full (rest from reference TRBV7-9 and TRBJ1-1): DTGVSQNPRHKITKRGQNVTFRCDPISEHNRLYWYRQTLGQGPEFLTYFQNEAQLEKSRLLSDRFSAERPKGSFSTLEIQRTEQGDSAMYLCASSDRVTEAFFGQGTRLTVV.

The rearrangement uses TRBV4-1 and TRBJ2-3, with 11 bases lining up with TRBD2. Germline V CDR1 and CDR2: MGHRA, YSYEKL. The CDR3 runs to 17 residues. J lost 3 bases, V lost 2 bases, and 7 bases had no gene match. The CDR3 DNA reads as TGCGCCAGCAGCCAATCCAATAGCGGGAGGGCTACAGATACGCAGTATTTT. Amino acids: CASSQSNSGRATDTQYF.

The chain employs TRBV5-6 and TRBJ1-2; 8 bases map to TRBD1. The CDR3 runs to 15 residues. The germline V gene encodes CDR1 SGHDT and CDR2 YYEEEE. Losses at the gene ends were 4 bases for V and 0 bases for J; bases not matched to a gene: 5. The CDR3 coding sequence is TGTGCCAGCAGCGGGACAGGTGAAGCTAACTATGGCTACACCTTC. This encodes CASSGTGEANYGYTF. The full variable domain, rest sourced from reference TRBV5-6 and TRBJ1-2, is DAGVTQSPTHLIKTRGQQVTLRCSPKSGHDTVSWYQQALGQGPQFIFQYYEEEERQRGNFPDRFSGHQFPNYSSELNVNALLLGDSALYLCASSGTGEANYGYTFGSGTRLTVV.

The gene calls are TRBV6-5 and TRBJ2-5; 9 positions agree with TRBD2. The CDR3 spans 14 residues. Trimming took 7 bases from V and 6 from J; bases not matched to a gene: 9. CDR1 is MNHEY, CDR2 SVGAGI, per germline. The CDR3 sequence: CASTISGSVKTQYF. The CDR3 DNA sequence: TGTGCCAGCACAATTAGCGGGAGTGTGAAGACCCAGTACTTC.

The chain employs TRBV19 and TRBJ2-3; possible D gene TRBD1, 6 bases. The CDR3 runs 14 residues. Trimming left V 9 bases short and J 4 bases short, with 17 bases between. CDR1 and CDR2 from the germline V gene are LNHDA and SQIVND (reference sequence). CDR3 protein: CASRFRGLADTQYF. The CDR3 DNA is TGTGCCAGCCGGTTCAGGGGATTGGCAGATACGCAGTATTTT.

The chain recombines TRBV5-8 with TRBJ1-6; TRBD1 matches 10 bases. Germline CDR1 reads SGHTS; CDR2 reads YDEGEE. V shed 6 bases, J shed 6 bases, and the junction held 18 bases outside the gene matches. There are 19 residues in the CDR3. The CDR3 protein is CASTTPGQGFSWGNSPLHF. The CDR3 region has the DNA TGTGCCAGCACCACGCCGGGACAGGGGTTCTCTTGGGGTAATTCACCCCTCCACTTT.

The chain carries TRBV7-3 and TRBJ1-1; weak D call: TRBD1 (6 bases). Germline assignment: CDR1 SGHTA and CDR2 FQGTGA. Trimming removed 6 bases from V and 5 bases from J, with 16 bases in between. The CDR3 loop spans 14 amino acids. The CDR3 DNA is TGTGCCAGCAGACTAGGGGGGGCGAGAACTGAAGCTTTCTTT. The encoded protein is CASRLGGARTEAFF. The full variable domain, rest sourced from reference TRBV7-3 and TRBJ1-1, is GAGVSQTPSNKVTEKGKYVELRCDPISGHTALYWYRQSLGQGPEFLIYFQGTGAADDSGLPNDRFFAVRPEGSVSTLKIQRTERGDSAVYLCASRLGGARTEAFFGQGTRLTVV.

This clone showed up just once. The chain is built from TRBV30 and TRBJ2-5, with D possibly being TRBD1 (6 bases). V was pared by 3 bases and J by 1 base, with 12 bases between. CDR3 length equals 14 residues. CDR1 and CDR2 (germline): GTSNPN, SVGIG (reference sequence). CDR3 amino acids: CAWRNTGRQETQYF. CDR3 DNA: TGTGCCTGGAGGAACACAGGGCGCCAAGAGACCCAGTACTTC.

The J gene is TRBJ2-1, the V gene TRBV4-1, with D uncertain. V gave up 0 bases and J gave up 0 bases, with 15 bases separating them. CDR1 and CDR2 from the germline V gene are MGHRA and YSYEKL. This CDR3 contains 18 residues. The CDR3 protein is CASSQEIPVLFSYNEQFF. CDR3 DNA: TGCGCCAGCAGCCAAGAAATACCCGTACTATTCTCCTACAATGAGCAGTTCTTC.

In DNA form, the CDR3 reads TGTGCCAGCAGCGGGAACGCAGCCGGGGAAGAGACCCAGTACTTC. Amino acid sequence: CASSGNAAGEETQYF. This rearrangement joins TRBV5-6 to TRBJ2-5, with D possibly being TRBD2 (5 bases). Germline lookup yields CDR1 SGHDT and CDR2 YYEEEE. V was trimmed by 4 bases and J by 3 bases, leaving 16 bases between them. The CDR3 is 15 residues long.